This T cell receptor beta chain comes out of a study of blood T cell repertoires in COVID-19. Turning to the study itself: There were acute and convalescent COVID-19 samples, and they came from the United States, Italy and Spain.

Trimming at V came to 8 bases and at J to 4 bases, leaving 8 bases not matched to a gene. This CDR3 contains 15 residues. The germline CDR1 and CDR2 sequences are ENHRY and SYGVKD. Study processing details: Estimates of nucleated cell counts were drawn from the amplification of reference gene primers. Data came from immunoSEQ multiplex PCR; TCRdb stores just in-frame clones and leaves some out. Clone size and V and J calls were adopted from that table, with D and trimming inferred from the DNA. The data show around 76,000 clones, 80% seen once. Sequenced input: peripheral blood. The clonotype originates from a man over 45 with COVID-19, enrolled during active disease. The rearrangement links TRBV10-3 to TRBJ2-2, with 9 bases identical to TRBD1. The CDR3 reads CAIGGTGHSTGELFF. CDR3 coding DNA: TGTGCCATCGGCGGGACAGGGCATTCCACCGGGGAGCTGTTTTTT.